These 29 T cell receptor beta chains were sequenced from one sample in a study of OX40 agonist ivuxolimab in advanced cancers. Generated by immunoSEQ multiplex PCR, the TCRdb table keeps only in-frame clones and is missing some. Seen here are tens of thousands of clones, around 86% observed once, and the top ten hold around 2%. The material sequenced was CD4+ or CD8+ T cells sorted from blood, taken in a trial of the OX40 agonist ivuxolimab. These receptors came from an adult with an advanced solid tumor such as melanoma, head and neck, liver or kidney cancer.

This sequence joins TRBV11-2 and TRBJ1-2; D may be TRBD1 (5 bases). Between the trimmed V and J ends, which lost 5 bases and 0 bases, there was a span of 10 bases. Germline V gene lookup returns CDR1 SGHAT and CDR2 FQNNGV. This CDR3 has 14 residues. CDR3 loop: CASSRDRTNYGYTF. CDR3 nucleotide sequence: TGTGCCAGCAGCCGAGACAGAACTAACTATGGCTACACCTTC.

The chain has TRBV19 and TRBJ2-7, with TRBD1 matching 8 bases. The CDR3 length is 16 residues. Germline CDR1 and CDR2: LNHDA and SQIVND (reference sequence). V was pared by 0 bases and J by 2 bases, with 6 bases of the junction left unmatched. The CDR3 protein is CASSIDSGGQAYEQYF. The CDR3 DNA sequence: TGTGCCAGTAGTATAGATTCCGGGGGACAGGCCTACGAGCAGTACTTC. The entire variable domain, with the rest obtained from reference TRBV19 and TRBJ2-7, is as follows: DGGITQSPKYLFRKEGQNVTLSCEQNLNHDAMYWYRQDPGQGLRLIYYSQIVNDFQKGDIAEGYSVSREKKESFPLTVTSAQKNPTAFYLCASSIDSGGQAYEQYFGPGTRLTVT.

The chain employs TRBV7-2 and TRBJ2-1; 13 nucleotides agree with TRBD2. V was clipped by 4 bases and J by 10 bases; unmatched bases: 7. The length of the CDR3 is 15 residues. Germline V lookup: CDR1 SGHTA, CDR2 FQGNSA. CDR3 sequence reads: CASSSGTSGVREQFF. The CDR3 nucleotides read TGTGCCAGCAGCTCAGGGACTAGCGGGGTTCGGGAGCAGTTCTTC.

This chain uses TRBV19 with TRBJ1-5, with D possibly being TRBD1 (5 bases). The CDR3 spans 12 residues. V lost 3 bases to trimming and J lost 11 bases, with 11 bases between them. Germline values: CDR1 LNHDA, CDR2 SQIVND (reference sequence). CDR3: CASSIGGATQHF. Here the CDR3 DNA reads TGTGCCAGTAGTATCGGAGGGGCCACCCAGCATTTT.

CDR3 amino acids: CASSLIRESPLHF. The CDR3 region has the DNA TGTGCCAGCAGTTTAATCAGGGAATCACCCCTCCACTTT. The chain carries TRBV27 and TRBJ1-6; TRBD1 might be the D (5 bases). The CDR3 covers 13 residues. Germline loops: CDR1 MNHEY, CDR2 SMNVEV (reference sequence). The V gene lost 2 bases and the J gene lost 10 bases, with 9 bases spanning the gap.

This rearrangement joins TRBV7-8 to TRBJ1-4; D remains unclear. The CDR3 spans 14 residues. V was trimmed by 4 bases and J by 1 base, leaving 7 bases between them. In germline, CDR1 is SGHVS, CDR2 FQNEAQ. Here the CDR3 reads CASSSYLTNEKLFF. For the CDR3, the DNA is TGTGCCAGCAGCTCCTACTTAACTAATGAAAAACTGTTTTTT.

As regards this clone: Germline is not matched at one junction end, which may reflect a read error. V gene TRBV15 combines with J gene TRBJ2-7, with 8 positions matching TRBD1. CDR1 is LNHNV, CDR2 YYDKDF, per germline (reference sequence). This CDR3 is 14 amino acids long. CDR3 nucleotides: TGTGCCACCAGCAGAGACCCTGGGCGGGACAGGTATATCTTC. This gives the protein CATSRDPGRDRYIF. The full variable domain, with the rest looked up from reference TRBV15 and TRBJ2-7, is DAMVIQNPRYQVTQFGKPVTLSCSQTLNHNVMYWYQQKSSQAPKLLFHYYDKDFNNEADTPDNFQSRRPNTSFCFLDIRSPGLGDTAMYLCATSRDPGRDRYIFGPGTRLTVT.

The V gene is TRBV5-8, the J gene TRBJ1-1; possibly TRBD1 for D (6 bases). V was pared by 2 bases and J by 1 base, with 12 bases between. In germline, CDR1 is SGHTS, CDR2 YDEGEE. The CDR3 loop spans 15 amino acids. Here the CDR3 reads CASSLGGGPNTEAFF. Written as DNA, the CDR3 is TGTGCCAGCAGCTTAGGAGGGGGTCCGAACACTGAAGCTTTCTTT.

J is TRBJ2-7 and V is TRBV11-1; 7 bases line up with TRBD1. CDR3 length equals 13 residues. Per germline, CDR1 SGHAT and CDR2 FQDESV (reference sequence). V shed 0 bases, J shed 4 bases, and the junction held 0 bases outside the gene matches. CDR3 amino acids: CASSLAQGYEQYF. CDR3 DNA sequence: TGTGCCAGCAGCTTAGCACAGGGGTACGAGCAGTACTTC. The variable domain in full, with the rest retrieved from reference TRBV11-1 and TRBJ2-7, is EAEVAQSPRYKITEKSQAVAFWCDPISGHATLYWYRQILGQGPELLVQFQDESVVDDSQLPKDRFSAERLKGVDSTLKIQPAELGDSAMYLCASSLAQGYEQYFGPGTRLTVT.

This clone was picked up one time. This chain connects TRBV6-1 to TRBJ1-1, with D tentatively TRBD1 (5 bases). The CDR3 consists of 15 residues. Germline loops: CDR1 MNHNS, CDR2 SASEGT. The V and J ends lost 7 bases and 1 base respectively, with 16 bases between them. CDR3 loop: CASMVGTAGNTEAFF. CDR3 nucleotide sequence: TGTGCCAGCATGGTAGGGACCGCGGGGAACACTGAAGCTTTCTTT.

CDR3 protein: CASSLFRDEQYF. The CDR3 region has the DNA TGTGCCAGCAGTTTATTTCGCGACGAGCAGTACTTC. This chain connects TRBV28 to TRBJ2-7; D not resolved. Trimming stripped 1 base from V and 5 bases from J, with 6 bases between. This CDR3 spans 12 amino acids. Per germline, CDR1 MDHEN and CDR2 SYDVKM.

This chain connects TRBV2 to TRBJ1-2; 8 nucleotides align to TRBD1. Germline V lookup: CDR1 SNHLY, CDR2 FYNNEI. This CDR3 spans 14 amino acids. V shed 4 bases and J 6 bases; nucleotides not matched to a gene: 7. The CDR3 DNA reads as TGTGCCAGCAGTGCGACAGGGGCATCGGATGGCTACACCTTC. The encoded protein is CASSATGASDGYTF.

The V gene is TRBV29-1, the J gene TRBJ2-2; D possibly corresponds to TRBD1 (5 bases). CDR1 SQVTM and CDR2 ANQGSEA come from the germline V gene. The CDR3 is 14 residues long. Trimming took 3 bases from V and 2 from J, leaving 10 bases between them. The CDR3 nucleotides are TGCAGCGTTGATACAGGAGCCAACACCGGGGAGCTGTTTTTT. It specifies CSVDTGANTGELFF.

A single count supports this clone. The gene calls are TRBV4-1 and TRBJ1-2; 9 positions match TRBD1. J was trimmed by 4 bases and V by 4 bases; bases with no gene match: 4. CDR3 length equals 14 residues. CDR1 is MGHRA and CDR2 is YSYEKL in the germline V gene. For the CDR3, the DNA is TGCGCCAGCAGCCCGGGACAGGGTAGCTATGGCTACACCTTC. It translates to CASSPGQGSYGYTF.

CDR3 bases: TGTGCCAGTAGTATCCGACTAGCCGCATACGAGCAGTACTTC. Protein: CASSIRLAAYEQYF. The V gene is TRBV19, the J gene TRBJ2-7; 7 bases are shared with TRBD2. The junction had 6 bases not matched to a gene; V was cut back by 3 bases and J by 4 bases. Per the germline V gene, CDR1 is LNHDA and CDR2 is SQIVND (reference sequence). This CDR3 has 14 amino acids. The whole variable domain, filled in from reference TRBV19 and TRBJ2-7, reads DGGITQSPKYLFRKEGQNVTLSCEQNLNHDAMYWYRQDPGQGLRLIYYSQIVNDFQKGDIAEGYSVSREKKESFPLTVTSAQKNPTAFYLCASSIRLAAYEQYFGPGTRLTVT.

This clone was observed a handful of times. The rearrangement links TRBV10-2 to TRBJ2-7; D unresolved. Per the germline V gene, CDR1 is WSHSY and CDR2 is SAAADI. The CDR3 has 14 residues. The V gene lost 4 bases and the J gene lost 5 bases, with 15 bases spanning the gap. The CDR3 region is CASSGASTADEQYF. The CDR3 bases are TGCGCCAGCAGTGGGGCGTCTACTGCGGACGAGCAGTACTTC.

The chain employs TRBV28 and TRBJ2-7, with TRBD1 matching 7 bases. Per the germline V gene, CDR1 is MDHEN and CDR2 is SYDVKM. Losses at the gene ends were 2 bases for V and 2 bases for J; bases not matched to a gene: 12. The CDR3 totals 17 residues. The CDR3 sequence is CASSLGTTGRRAYEQYF. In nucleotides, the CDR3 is TGTGCCAGCAGTTTAGGGACGACAGGGCGCCGGGCCTACGAGCAGTACTTC.

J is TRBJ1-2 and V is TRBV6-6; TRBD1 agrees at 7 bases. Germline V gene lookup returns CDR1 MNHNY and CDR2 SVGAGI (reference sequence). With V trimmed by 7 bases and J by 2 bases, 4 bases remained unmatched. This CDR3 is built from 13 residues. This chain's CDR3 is CASNPTGNYGYTF. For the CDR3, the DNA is TGTGCCAGCAACCCGACAGGGAACTATGGCTACACCTTC.

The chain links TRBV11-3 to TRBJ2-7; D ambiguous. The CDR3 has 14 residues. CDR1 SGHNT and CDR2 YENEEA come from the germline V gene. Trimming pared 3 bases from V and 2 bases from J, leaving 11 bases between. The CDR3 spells CASSLTTNTYEQYF. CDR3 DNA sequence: TGTGCCAGCAGCTTGACAACGAACACCTACGAGCAGTACTTC. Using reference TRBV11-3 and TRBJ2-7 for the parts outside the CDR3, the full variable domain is EAGVVQSPRYKIIEKKQPVAFWCNPISGHNTLYWYLQNLGQGPELLIRYENEEAVDDSQLPKDRFSAERLKGVDSTLKIQPAELGDSAVYLCASSLTTNTYEQYFGPGTRLTVT.

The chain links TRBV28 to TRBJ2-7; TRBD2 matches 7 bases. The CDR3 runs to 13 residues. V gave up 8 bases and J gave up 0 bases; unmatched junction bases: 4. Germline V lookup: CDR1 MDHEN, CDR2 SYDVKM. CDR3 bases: TGTGCCAGCCGCGGGACTATCTCCTACGAGCAGTACTTC. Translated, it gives CASRGTISYEQYF.

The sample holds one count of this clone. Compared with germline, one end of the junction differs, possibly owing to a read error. This CDR3 reads CASSLVDSYKQYF. CDR3 sequence (DNA): TGTGCCAGCAGTCTGGTGGACTCCTACAAGCAGTACTTC. This chain connects TRBV27 to TRBJ2-7, with D tentatively TRBD2 (5 bases). The CDR3 is 13 amino acids. Germline V gene sequence: CDR1 MNHEY, CDR2 SMNVEV (reference sequence).

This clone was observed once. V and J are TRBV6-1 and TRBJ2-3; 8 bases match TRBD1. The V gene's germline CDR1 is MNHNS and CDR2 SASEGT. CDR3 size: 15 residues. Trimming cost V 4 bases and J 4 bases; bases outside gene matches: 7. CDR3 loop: CASSGGQGGSDTQYF. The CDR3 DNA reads TGTGCCAGCAGTGGAGGACAGGGAGGATCAGATACGCAGTATTTT.

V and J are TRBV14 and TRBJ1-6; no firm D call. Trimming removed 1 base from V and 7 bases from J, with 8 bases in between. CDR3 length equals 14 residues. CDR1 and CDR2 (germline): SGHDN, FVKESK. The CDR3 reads CASSQVARNSPLHF. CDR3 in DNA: TGTGCCAGCAGCCAAGTGGCGCGGAATTCACCCCTCCACTTT.

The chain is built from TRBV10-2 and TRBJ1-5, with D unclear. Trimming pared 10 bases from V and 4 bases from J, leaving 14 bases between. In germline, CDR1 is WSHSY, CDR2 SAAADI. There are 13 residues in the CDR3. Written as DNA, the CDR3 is TGCGCCACCCGACGGGGAGTGAATCAGCCCCAGCATTTT. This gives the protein CATRRGVNQPQHF.

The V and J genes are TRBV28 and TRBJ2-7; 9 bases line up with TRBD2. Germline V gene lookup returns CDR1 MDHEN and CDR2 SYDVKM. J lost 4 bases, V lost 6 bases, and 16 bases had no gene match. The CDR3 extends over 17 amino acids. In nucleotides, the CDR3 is TGTGCCAGCAGACCCCGGAGGGCTAGCGGGATCCAATACGAGCAGTACTTC. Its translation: CASRPRRASGIQYEQYF.

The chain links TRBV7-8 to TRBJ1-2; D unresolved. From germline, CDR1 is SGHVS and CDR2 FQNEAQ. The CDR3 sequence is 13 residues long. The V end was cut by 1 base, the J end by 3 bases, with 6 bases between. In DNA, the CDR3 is TGTGCCAGCAGCTTAGAAAGGGACTATGGCTACACCTTC. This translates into CASSLERDYGYTF. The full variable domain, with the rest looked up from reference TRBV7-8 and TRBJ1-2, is GAGVSQSPRYKVAKRGQDVALRCDPISGHVSLFWYQQALGQGPEFLTYFQNEAQLDKSGLPSDRFFAERPEGSVSTLKIQRTQQEDSAVYLCASSLERDYGYTFGSGTRLTVV.

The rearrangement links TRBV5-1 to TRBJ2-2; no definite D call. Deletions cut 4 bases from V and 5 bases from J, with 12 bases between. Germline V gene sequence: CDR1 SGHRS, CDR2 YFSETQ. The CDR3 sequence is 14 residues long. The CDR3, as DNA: TGCGCCAGCAGCATTGACTCAGGAACCGGGGAGCTGTTTTTT. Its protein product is CASSIDSGTGELFF.

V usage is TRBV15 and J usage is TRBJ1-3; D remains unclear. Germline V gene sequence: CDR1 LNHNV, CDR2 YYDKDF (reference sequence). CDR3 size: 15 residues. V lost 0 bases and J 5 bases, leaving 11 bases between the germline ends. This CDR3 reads CATSRDRRVRNTIYF. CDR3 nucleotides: TGTGCCACCAGCAGAGATCGGCGGGTAAGAAACACCATATATTTT.

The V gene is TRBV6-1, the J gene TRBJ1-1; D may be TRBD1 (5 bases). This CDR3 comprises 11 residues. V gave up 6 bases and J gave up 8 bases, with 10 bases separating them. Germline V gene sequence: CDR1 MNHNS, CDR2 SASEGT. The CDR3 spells CASRYRQEAFF. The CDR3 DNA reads TGTGCCAGCAGATACCGACAGGAAGCTTTCTTT.